This passage covers 32 T cell receptor beta chains from one sample sequenced in a study of blood T cell repertoires in COVID-19. TCRdb keeps only in-frame clones here, not all; method: immunoSEQ multiplex PCR. The sample records 150,000 to 200,000 clones, 80% to 90% being singletons. Sequenced sample: peripheral blood. The receptor source for this set is a woman aged 40 to 50 with COVID-19, enrolled during active disease.

The V call is TRBV4-1, the J call TRBJ1-3, with no clear D. CDR1 is MGHRA, CDR2 YSYEKL, per germline. Trimming pared 0 bases from V and 2 bases from J, leaving 20 bases between. This CDR3 spans 19 amino acids. CDR3 in amino acids: CASSQDPLLGANPGNTIYF. In DNA, the CDR3 is TGCGCCAGCAGCCAAGACCCCCTCCTGGGCGCCAACCCTGGAAACACCATATATTTT.

This rearrangement joins TRBV28 to TRBJ2-5; 9 bases fit TRBD1. Germline CDR1 MDHEN, CDR2 SYDVKM. This CDR3 has 16 residues. V lost 8 bases to trimming and J lost 1 base; unmatched junction nucleotides: 11. The CDR3 nucleotides are TGTGCCAGCGCTTCCCGGACAGGGGTCTTCCAAGAGACCCAGTACTTC. Amino acids: CASASRTGVFQETQYF.

This clone appeared a few times. The gene calls are TRBV6-1 and TRBJ2-3, with TRBD2 matching over 11 bases. This CDR3 has 19 residues. The germline gives CDR1 MNHNS, CDR2 SASEGT. J gave up 6 bases and V 2 bases, and 16 bases lay outside the gene matches. The CDR3 reads CASSESQTTLAGVSDTQYF. The CDR3 nucleotides are TGTGCCAGCAGTGAATCCCAGACGACACTAGCGGGAGTTTCCGATACGCAGTATTTT.

The chain couples TRBV19 to TRBJ1-5; tentative D call: TRBD1 (5 bases). CDR1 and CDR2 from the germline V gene are LNHDA and SQIVND (reference sequence). The V end lost 2 bases, the J end lost 4 bases, and 27 bases lay between the germline ends. The CDR3 has 20 amino acids. CDR3 region: CASSIRPRIRALNLNQPQHF. CDR3 bases: TGTGCCAGTAGTATAAGGCCCCGGATCAGGGCCCTGAACTTAAATCAGCCCCAGCATTTT.

This clone appeared a few times. The chain couples TRBV6-5 to TRBJ2-1, with D hard to call. The CDR3 has 13 amino acids. V lost 6 bases and J 5 bases, leaving 11 bases between the germline ends. Germline-derived CDR1 and CDR2 are MNHEY and SVGAGI. The CDR3 spells CASSSLVDNEQFF. The CDR3 DNA reads as TGTGCCAGCAGCTCACTTGTGGACAATGAGCAGTTCTTC.

The table lists this clone with a few counts. The DNA of the CDR3 is TGTGCCAGTAGGACCCGGGTGCGGGGGCCCTATCAGCCCCAGCATTTT. It codes for CASRTRVRGPYQPQHF. V usage is TRBV19 and J usage is TRBJ1-5; weak D call: TRBD1 (6 bases). The ends were cut back, 6 bases at V and 5 bases at J, with 20 bases in the middle. CDR1 and CDR2 from the germline V gene are LNHDA and SQIVND (reference sequence). This CDR3 is 16 amino acids long.

The gene calls are TRBV7-9 and TRBJ2-5; perhaps TRBD2 as D (7 bases). CDR3 size: 14 residues. With 5 bases removed from V and 5 bases from J, the gap between germline ends came to 15 bases. Germline V gene data show CDR1 as SEHNR and CDR2 as FQNEAQ (reference sequence). CDR3 DNA: TGTGCCAGCAGCCCAAGGGGGGGCGAGGAGACCCAGTACTTC. As protein: CASSPRGGEETQYF.

Only a few counts were recorded for this clone. The chain uses TRBV15 and TRBJ1-2; TRBD1 aligns across 7 bases. After removal of 3 bases from V and 7 bases from J, the junction contained 5 bases not matched to a gene. Germline V gene data show CDR1 as LNHNV and CDR2 as YYDKDF (reference sequence). This CDR3 contains 13 residues. The CDR3 loop reads CATSSVNRGGYTF. CDR3 DNA: TGTGCCACCAGCAGTGTTAACAGGGGTGGCTACACCTTC.

CDR3 region: CASSLTSGSNNEQFF. The CDR3 nucleotides are TGTGCCAGCAGCTTGACTAGCGGGAGTAACAATGAGCAGTTCTTC. V usage is TRBV11-3 and J usage is TRBJ2-1; 12 nucleotides line up with TRBD2. The junction had 2 bases not matched to a gene; V was cut back by 3 bases and J by 5 bases. The CDR3 consists of 15 residues. The germline gives CDR1 SGHNT, CDR2 YENEEA.

The CDR3 DNA reads TGTGCCAGCAGCCAGGATGACTCTGGGGCCAACGTCCTGACTTTC. It translates to CASSQDDSGANVLTF. This rearrangement joins TRBV7-3 to TRBJ2-6; D not resolved. Germline CDR1 reads SGHTA; CDR2 reads FQGTGA. Deletions cut 5 bases from V and 0 bases from J, with 8 bases between. This CDR3 is 15 amino acids long.

Comments on this clone: In the same sample, other DNA sequences code for this CDR3. The J gene is TRBJ1-5, the V gene TRBV2, with 11 positions matching TRBD1. The length of the CDR3 is 15 residues. Germline trimming cut 3 bases from V and 2 bases from J; bases unmatched to any gene: 0. Looked up from germline, CDR1 is SNHLY and CDR2 is FYNNEI. The CDR3 coding sequence is TGTGCCAGCAGTGAGGACAGGGGGCGCAATCAGCCCCAGCATTTT. Translating it yields CASSEDRGRNQPQHF.

The chain recombines TRBV2 with TRBJ2-7; D not resolved. Trimming cost V 7 bases and J 6 bases, with 19 bases left between them. Germline V gene sequence: CDR1 SNHLY, CDR2 FYNNEI. The CDR3 length is 14 residues. Here the CDR3 reads CASNPNGPVGEQYV. The CDR3 bases are TGTGCCAGCAATCCTAATGGGCCCGTGGGCGAGCAGTACGTC.

The gene calls are TRBV4-2 and TRBJ2-1; 7 positions match TRBD2. After removal of 3 bases from V and 4 bases from J, the junction contained 6 bases not matched to a gene. CDR1 and CDR2 (germline): LGHNA, YNFKEQ. The CDR3 spans 15 residues. This chain's CDR3 is CASSQSGTSYNEQFF. CDR3 bases: TGTGCCAGCAGCCAGAGCGGGACCTCATACAATGAGCAGTTCTTC.

The genes are TRBV5-1 and TRBJ2-2; TRBD1 matches at 7 bases. V lost 4 bases to trimming and J lost 0 bases; unmatched junction nucleotides: 3. There are 15 residues in the CDR3. Per germline, CDR1 SGHRS and CDR2 YFSETQ. The CDR3 protein is CASSEGQTNTGELFF. CDR3 coding DNA: TGCGCCAGCAGCGAGGGACAGACGAACACCGGGGAGCTGTTTTTT. Using reference TRBV5-1 and TRBJ2-2 for the parts outside the CDR3, the full variable domain is KAGVTQTPRYLIKTRGQQVTLSCSPISGHRSVSWYQQTPGQGLQFLFEYFSETQRNKGNFPGRFSGRQFSNSRSEMNVSTLELGDSALYLCASSEGQTNTGELFFGEGSRLTVL.

This clone turned up a few times. The chain recombines TRBV10-1 with TRBJ2-2; a possible D gene is TRBD1 (6 bases). V was pared by 5 bases and J by 7 bases, with 14 bases between. Looked up from germline, CDR1 is WNHNN and CDR2 is SYGVQD (reference sequence). The CDR3 totals 14 residues. The DNA of the CDR3 is TGCGCCAGCAGTTCCGGGACAAGAAGCGGGGAGCTGTTTTTT. Translating gives CASSSGTRSGELFF.

The chain couples TRBV6-5 to TRBJ1-4; D unresolved. The germline V gene has CDR1 MNHEY and CDR2 SVGAGI. Trimming removed 6 bases from V and 8 bases from J, with 16 bases in between. The CDR3 loop spans 14 amino acids. The CDR3 DNA is TGTGCCAGCAGACCCCCGGGGAGAGACGAAAAACTGTTTTTT. It codes for CASRPPGRDEKLFF.

DNA of the CDR3: TGTGCCAGCAGTTCCGGGACGGGACAGGGGAGAAATGGCTACACCTTC. It is translated as CASSSGTGQGRNGYTF. The chain has TRBV28 and TRBJ1-2; TRBD1 matches 10 bases. The CDR3 length is 16 residues. V lost 4 bases and J lost 6; bases outside the gene matches: 11. CDR1 is MDHEN and CDR2 is SYDVKM in the germline V gene.

The sample holds a few counts of this clone. The chain combines TRBV3-1 (or the pseudogene TRBV3-2) with TRBJ1-3; tentatively, D is TRBD1 (6 bases). The CDR3 has 17 residues. V was cut by 4 bases and J by 0 bases, with 16 bases left in between. The germline V gene encodes CDR1 LGHDT and CDR2 YNNKEL (reference sequence). The CDR3 DNA sequence: TGTGCCAGCAGCCTTAGACCGACAGGACCCTCTGGAAACACCATATATTTT. Encoded protein: CASSLRPTGPSGNTIYF.

J is TRBJ2-7 and V is TRBV4-1, with D tentatively TRBD2 (5 bases). The V end lost 0 bases, the J end lost 4 bases, and 13 bases lay between the germline ends. CDR1 and CDR2 (germline): MGHRA, YSYEKL. The CDR3 has 15 amino acids. The CDR3 DNA follows: TGCGCCAGCAGCCAAGACCCGACGGGATTTTACGAGCAGTACTTC. Translation gives CASSQDPTGFYEQYF.

The rearrangement uses TRBV19 and TRBJ1-6, with D perhaps matching TRBD1 (6 bases). This CDR3 comprises 14 residues. Germline V CDR1 and CDR2: LNHDA, SQIVND (reference sequence). V shed 8 bases and J shed 7 bases, with 15 bases lying between them. CDR3 residues: CASGHRVENSPLHF. The CDR3 region has the DNA TGTGCCAGTGGTCACAGGGTGGAGAATTCACCCCTCCACTTT.

This chain uses TRBV5-1 with TRBJ1-2, with TRBD1 matching over 11 bases. Germline V gene sequence: CDR1 SGHRS, CDR2 YFSETQ. V trimming: 4 bases; J trimming: 6 bases; junction bases outside the gene matches: 8. CDR3 length equals 15 residues. This CDR3 reads CASSERTGGGNGYTF. The CDR3 DNA is TGCGCCAGCAGCGAACGGACAGGGGGCGGTAATGGCTACACCTTC.

This rearrangement joins TRBV5-1 to TRBJ1-1; D is ambiguous. Trimming shortened V by 0 bases and J by 8 bases, and 20 bases separated the two germline ends. The CDR3 covers 16 residues. Germline V CDR1 and CDR2: SGHRS, YFSETQ. The CDR3 protein is CASSLDAGVWAAEAFF. In DNA, the CDR3 is TGCGCCAGCAGCTTGGATGCCGGTGTTTGGGCAGCAGAAGCTTTCTTT. The full variable domain, rest sourced from reference TRBV5-1 and TRBJ1-1, is KAGVTQTPRYLIKTRGQQVTLSCSPISGHRSVSWYQQTPGQGLQFLFEYFSETQRNKGNFPGRFSGRQFSNSRSEMNVSTLELGDSALYLCASSLDAGVWAAEAFFGQGTRLTVV.

CDR3 sequence reads: CASSPGTSGRNNEQFF. In DNA, the CDR3 is TGTGCCAGCAGCCCGGGGACTAGCGGGAGGAACAATGAGCAGTTCTTC. The J gene is TRBJ2-1, the V gene TRBV7-3; 15 positions agree with TRBD2. This CDR3 is 16 amino acids long. V gave up 5 bases and J gave up 5 bases; unmatched junction bases: 4. CDR1 is SGHTA, CDR2 FQGTGA, per germline.

The V and J genes are TRBV30 and TRBJ1-5, with no clear D. The CDR3 runs to 13 residues. Trimming pared 0 bases from V and 0 bases from J, leaving 3 bases between. CDR1 GTSNPN and CDR2 SVGIG come from the germline V gene (reference sequence). DNA for the CDR3: TGTGCCTGGAGTGTAGCTAGCAATCAGCCCCAGCATTTT. This sequence encodes CAWSVASNQPQHF.

This rearrangement joins TRBV5-1 to TRBJ2-3; 11 bases fit TRBD2. Germline-derived CDR1 and CDR2 are SGHRS and YFSETQ. After removal of 2 bases from V and 3 bases from J, the junction contained 11 bases not matched to a gene. The CDR3 has 18 amino acids. The DNA for the CDR3 is TGCGCCAGCAGCTTTATCGGTAGCGGGAGGGCCCCTACAGATACGCAGTATTTT. It translates to CASSFIGSGRAPTDTQYF.

In the case of this clone: The sample carries other DNA sequences with the same CDR3. The rearrangement uses TRBV7-3 and TRBJ2-3; 9 bases agree with TRBD2. Germline V lookup: CDR1 SGHTA, CDR2 FQGTGA. The CDR3 is 16 residues long. V shed 2 bases and J 0 bases; nucleotides not matched to a gene: 3. The CDR3, as DNA: TGTGCCAGCAGCTTATCTCTAGCGGGGAGCACAGATACGCAGTATTTT. This sequence encodes CASSLSLAGSTDTQYF.

The rearrangement uses TRBV12-3 or TRBV12-4 and TRBJ1-4, with TRBD1 matching 10 bases. CDR3 size: 13 residues. The junction had 5 bases not matched to a gene; V was cut back by 11 bases and J by 5 bases. CDR3: CACGTGENEKLFF. The CDR3, as DNA: TGTGCCTGCGGGACAGGGGAGAATGAAAAACTGTTTTTT.

The chain is built from TRBV19 and TRBJ1-1; the D is unclear. V was clipped by 5 bases and J by 1 base, with 14 bases between them. CDR3 length: 15 amino acids. Germline values: CDR1 LNHDA, CDR2 SQIVND (reference sequence). DNA for the CDR3: TGTGCCAGTAGTTCCGTCCCCCTCAGGAACACTGAAGCTTTCTTT. It encodes CASSSVPLRNTEAFF.

This chain links TRBV3-1 (or the pseudogene TRBV3-2) with TRBJ1-1, with TRBD1 as a possible D gene (6 bases). The CDR3 is 12 residues long. V lost 4 bases to trimming and J lost 10 bases, with 13 bases between them. Germline CDR1 reads LGHDT; CDR2 reads YNNKEL (reference sequence). The CDR3 region has the DNA TGTGCCAGCAGCCCATTAGGGGGATCAGCTTTCTTT. Translated, it gives CASSPLGGSAFF.

The genes are TRBV4-1 and TRBJ1-1; TRBD1 aligns across 7 bases. Germline V CDR1 and CDR2: MGHRA, YSYEKL. J lost 0 bases, V lost 1 base, and 11 bases had no gene match. This CDR3 has 18 amino acids. CDR3 DNA: TGCGCCAGCAGCCAAGGTTCACAGGGGAGATACATGAACACTGAAGCTTTCTTT. Translating gives CASSQGSQGRYMNTEAFF.

In DNA, the CDR3 is TGCAGCGTTGGCGGCAGGGATAACGGCGAGCAGTACTTC. It codes for CSVGGRDNGEQYF. The gene calls are TRBV29-1 and TRBJ2-7; a possible D gene is TRBD1 (5 bases). V was cut by 4 bases and J by 6 bases, with 16 bases left in between. Germline assignment: CDR1 SQVTM and CDR2 ANQGSEA. The CDR3 consists of 13 residues.

This chain's CDR3 is CASSLPTGASPLHF. CDR3 nucleotides: TGTGCCAGCAGTTTGCCTACAGGAGCTTCACCCCTCCACTTT. This rearrangement joins TRBV28 to TRBJ1-6; a possible D gene is TRBD1 (5 bases). The CDR3 consists of 14 residues. The germline CDR1 and CDR2 sequences are MDHEN and SYDVKM. The V end lost 3 bases, the J end lost 9 bases, and 12 bases lay between the germline ends.